This is a list of T cell receptor beta chains from one sample in a study of CD8 T cells in Susac syndrome. TCRdb passed the immunoSEQ multiplex PCR reads through MiXCR, listing each CDR3 protein once. The table shows fewer than 350,000 distinct CDR3 sequences, with almost 85% occurring only once. What was sequenced was CD8+ T cells from PBMCs. The origin of the receptors is a human donor with multiple sclerosis. Each CDR3 is given with its conserved first and last residue. The order of the fields is V gene, D gene, J gene, clone size, CDR3 DNA, CDR3 protein. D genes are given only for firm matches. Some rows have no size entry. The others give once, few or many, or a class for an expanded clone.

V: TRBV28
D: .
J: TRBJ2-7
size: few
DNA: TGTGCCAGCAGTTACGGGCAAGTCTACGAGCAGTACTTC
CDR3: CASSYGQVYEQYF

V: TRBV24-1
D: .
J: TRBJ2-2
size: .
DNA: TGTGCCACCAGTGATTTGCCAGTGGCGACCACCGGGGAGCTGTTTTTT
CDR3: CATSDLPVATTGELFF

V: TRBV4-3
D: .
J: TRBJ1-1
size: .
DNA: TGCGCCAGCAGCCAAGATCCGGGGGCGCAGATGAACACTGAAGCTTTCTTT
CDR3: CASSQDPGAQMNTEAFF

V: TRBV21-1
D: .
J: TRBJ1-5
size: .
DNA: TGTGCCAGCAGCTCCCGCGGACAGTTCTCCCCCCCTAATCAGCCCCAGCATTTT
CDR3: CASSSRGQFSPPNQPQHF

V: TRBV19
D: TRBD2
J: TRBJ2-7
size: few
DNA: TGTGCCAGTAGTCCGACGGGGGGGGCCTACGAGCAGTACTTC
CDR3: CASSPTGGAYEQYF

V: TRBV6-4
D: .
J: TRBJ2-7
size: .
DNA: TGTGCCAGCAGTGACGGACAGTTAATAAGACATGGTGACGAGCAGTACTTC
CDR3: CASSDGQLIRHGDEQYF

V: TRBV15
D: .
J: TRBJ1-1
size: once
DNA: TGTGCCACCAGCAGAGGCGGGACAAGCTACACTGAAGCTTTCTTT
CDR3: CATSRGGTSYTEAFF

V: TRBV6-7
D: TRBD1
J: TRBJ1-4
size: .
DNA: TGTGCCAGCAGTTACACACCAGAAGGTTTGGGACAGACTAATGAAAAACTGTTTTTT
CDR3: CASSYTPEGLGQTNEKLFF

V: TRBV7-7
D: TRBD2
J: TRBJ2-5
size: once
DNA: TGTGCCAGCAGCTTAGCCGGGACTAGCAGAGAGACCCAGTACTTC
CDR3: CASSLAGTSRETQYF

V: TRBV6-5
D: .
J: TRBJ2-7
size: .
DNA: TGTGCCAGCAGTTACTCGAGGACAGCTTACGAGCAGTACTTC
CDR3: CASSYSRTAYEQYF

V: TRBV6-5
D: .
J: TRBJ1-4
size: .
DNA: TGTGCCAGCAGTTACACAGGGCAAAATGAAAAACTGTTTTTT
CDR3: CASSYTGQNEKLFF

V: TRBV15
D: TRBD1
J: TRBJ2-3
size: .
DNA: TGTGCCACCAGCGGCGACAGGGGTGATACGCAGTATTTT
CDR3: CATSGDRGDTQYF

V: TRBV5-6
D: TRBD1
J: TRBJ1-2
size: .
DNA: TGTGCCAGCAGCTTGGGACAGGGAGGGTACGGCTATGGCTACACCTTC
CDR3: CASSLGQGGYGYGYTF